This TCR beta chain was captured by sequencing in a study of blood T cell repertoires in COVID-19. Background on the study: The origin of the acute and convalescent COVID-19 samples was the United States, Italy and Spain. Sources were T cells, B-cell-depleted T cells, or PBMCs; the material itself was cDNA or gDNA.

Sequencing used immunoSEQ multiplex PCR; TCRdb keeps in-frame clones, though not all of them. The sample holds 200,000 to 300,000 clones, 70% to 90% seen once. The CDR3 extends over 14 amino acids. Losses at the gene ends were 4 bases for V and 5 bases for J; bases not matched to a gene: 1. Per germline, CDR1 KGHSH and CDR2 LQKENI. The V gene is TRBV18, the J gene TRBJ2-7; 14 bases match TRBD2. The sequencing input was PBMCs or T cells enriched from blood (not recorded which). The source of this sequence is a woman in her 40s with acute COVID-19. The CDR3 sequence: CASSQGLAGDEQYF. In DNA, the CDR3 is TGTGCCAGCTCACAGGGACTAGCGGGAGACGAGCAGTACTTC. The complete variable domain, with remaining parts taken from reference TRBV18 and TRBJ2-7, reads NAGVMQNPRHLVRRRGQEARLRCSPMKGHSHVYWYRQLPEEGLKFMVYLQKENIIDESGMPKERFSAEFPKEGPSILRIQQVVRGDSAAYFCASSQGLAGDEQYFGPGTRLTVT.